What follows is one T cell receptor beta chain and its context. TCRdb fed the PCR reads into MiXCR, producing one record per CDR3 protein. Altogether 550,000 to 750,000 distinct CDR3 sequences are present, about 20% being singletons, with the ten largest covering roughly 0.83%. The sample comes from a study of molecular identifiers for immune sequencing clone quantification. This CDR3 comprises 13 residues. The ends lost 10 bases at V and 3 bases at J; junction bases unmatched: 7. CDR1 and CDR2 from the germline V gene are MNHEY and SVGEGT. Material: naive CD8+ T cells from blood, with Jurkat cell RNA spiked in. Subset in this sample: FACS-sorted CD8+CD4-CCR7+CD45RA+ naive T cells. The sequence derives from a human donor in good health. Some libraries in this study had Jurkat cell RNA spiked in. V usage is TRBV6-2 or TRBV6-3 and J usage is TRBJ2-7, with 9 nucleotides matching TRBD1. The CDR3 here is CATHQGQGYEQYF. DNA of the CDR3: TGTGCCACCCACCAGGGACAGGGCTACGAGCAGTACTTC.